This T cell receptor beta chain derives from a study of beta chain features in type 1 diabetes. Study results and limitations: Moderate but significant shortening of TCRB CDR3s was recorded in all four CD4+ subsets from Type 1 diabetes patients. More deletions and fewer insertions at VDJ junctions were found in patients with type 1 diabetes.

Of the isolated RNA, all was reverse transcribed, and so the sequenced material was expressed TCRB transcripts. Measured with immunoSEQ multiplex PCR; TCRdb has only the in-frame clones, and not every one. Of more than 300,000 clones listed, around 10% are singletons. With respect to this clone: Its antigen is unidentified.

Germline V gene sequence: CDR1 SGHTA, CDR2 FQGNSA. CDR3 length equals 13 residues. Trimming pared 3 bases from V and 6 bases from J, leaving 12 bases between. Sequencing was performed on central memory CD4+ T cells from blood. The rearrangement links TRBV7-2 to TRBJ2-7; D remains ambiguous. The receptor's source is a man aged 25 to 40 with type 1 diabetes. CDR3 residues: CASSLEVVGEQYF. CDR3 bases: TGTGCCAGCAGCTTGGAAGTTGTGGGCGAGCAGTACTTC.